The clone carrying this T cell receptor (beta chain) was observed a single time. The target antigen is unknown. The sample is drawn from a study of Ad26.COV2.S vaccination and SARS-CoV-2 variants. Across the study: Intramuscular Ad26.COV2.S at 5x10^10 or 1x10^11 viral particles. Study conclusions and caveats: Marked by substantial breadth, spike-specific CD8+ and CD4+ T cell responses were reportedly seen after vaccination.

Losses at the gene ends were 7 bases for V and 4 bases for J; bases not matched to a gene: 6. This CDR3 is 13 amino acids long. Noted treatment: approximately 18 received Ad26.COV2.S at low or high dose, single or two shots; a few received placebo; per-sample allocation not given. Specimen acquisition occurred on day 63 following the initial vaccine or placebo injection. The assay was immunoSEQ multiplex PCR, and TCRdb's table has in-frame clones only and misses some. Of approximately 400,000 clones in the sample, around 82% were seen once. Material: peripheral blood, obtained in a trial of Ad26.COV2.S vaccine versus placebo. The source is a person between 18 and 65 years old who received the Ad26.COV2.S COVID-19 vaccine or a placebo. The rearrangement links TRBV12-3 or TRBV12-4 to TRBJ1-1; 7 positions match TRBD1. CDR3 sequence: CASIRSGGTEAFF. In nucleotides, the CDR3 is TGTGCCAGCATTCGGTCAGGGGGCACTGAAGCTTTCTTT.